This TCR beta chain was sequenced for a study of siplizumab effects on memory and regulatory T cells. Findings and caveats of the study: Proliferating siplizumab-culture Treg suppressive function went unconfirmed. Siplizumab caused a significant drop in alloreactive sequences traceable to unstimulated CD4+ memory cells. The alloresponse seemed to draw substantially on naive T cells, which appeared more diverse than memory cells. An assignable phenotype, naive or memory, was missing from roughly 86-96% of proliferating CD4+ or CD8+ clones.

Clones were read by immunoSEQ multiplex PCR, and TCRdb kept only the in-frame ones, dropping some. The sample consists of 6,000 or so clones, roughly 36% of them appearing once. Kept together in coculture, the mixed lymphocyte reaction cells spent 5 to 7 days at 37°C. In its sample, this clone was seen a few times. Its specificity is unknown. The CDR3 extends over 14 amino acids. Germline V gene sequence: CDR1 MGHDK, CDR2 SYGVNS. Trimming removed 0 bases at V and 5 bases at J, with 10 bases between. The receptor was derived from a human donor in good health; the cells came from an allogeneic mixed lymphocyte reaction. This sequence joins TRBV25-1 and TRBJ2-5; D is undetermined. Input material: CFSE-low (dividing) CD8+ T cells sorted from an allogeneic mixed lymphocyte reaction. The chain's CDR3 is CASSEYRVQETQYF. The CDR3 region has the DNA TGTGCCAGCAGTGAATATCGGGTGCAGGAGACCCAGTACTTC. Variable domain in full (rest from reference TRBV25-1 and TRBJ2-5): EADIYQTPRYLVIGTGKKITLECSQTMGHDKMYWYQQDPGMELHLIHYSYGVNSTEKGDLSSESTVSRIRTEHFPLTLESARPSHTSQYLCASSEYRVQETQYFGPGTRLLVL.